The T cell receptor beta chain under discussion was sequenced for a study of OX40 agonist ivuxolimab in advanced cancers. Germline values: CDR1 SNHLY, CDR2 FYNNEI. This CDR3 spans 16 amino acids. With 2 bases clipped from V and 0 bases from J, the junction kept 4 bases outside the gene matches. Using immunoSEQ multiplex PCR, the repertoire was profiled, and TCRdb retains in-frame clones only, with some absent. This table holds about 99,000 clones, more than 85% found once. Sequenced here: CD4+ or CD8+ T cells sorted from blood, sampled in a trial of the OX40 agonist ivuxolimab. The chain combines TRBV2 with TRBJ2-1; TRBD1 matches 7 bases. The sequence was collected from an adult with an advanced solid tumor such as melanoma, head and neck, liver or kidney cancer. In DNA form, the CDR3 reads TGTGCCAGCAGTGAAAAGGGGGCCTCCTCCTACAATGAGCAGTTCTTC. It is translated as CASSEKGASSYNEQFF. Full variable domain (outside the CDR3, taken from reference TRBV2 and TRBJ2-1): EPEVTQTPSHQVTQMGQEVILRCVPISNHLYFYWYRQILGQKVEFLVSFYNNEISEKSEIFDDQFSVERPDGSNFTLKIRSTKLEDSAMYFCASSEKGASSYNEQFFGPGTRLTVL.